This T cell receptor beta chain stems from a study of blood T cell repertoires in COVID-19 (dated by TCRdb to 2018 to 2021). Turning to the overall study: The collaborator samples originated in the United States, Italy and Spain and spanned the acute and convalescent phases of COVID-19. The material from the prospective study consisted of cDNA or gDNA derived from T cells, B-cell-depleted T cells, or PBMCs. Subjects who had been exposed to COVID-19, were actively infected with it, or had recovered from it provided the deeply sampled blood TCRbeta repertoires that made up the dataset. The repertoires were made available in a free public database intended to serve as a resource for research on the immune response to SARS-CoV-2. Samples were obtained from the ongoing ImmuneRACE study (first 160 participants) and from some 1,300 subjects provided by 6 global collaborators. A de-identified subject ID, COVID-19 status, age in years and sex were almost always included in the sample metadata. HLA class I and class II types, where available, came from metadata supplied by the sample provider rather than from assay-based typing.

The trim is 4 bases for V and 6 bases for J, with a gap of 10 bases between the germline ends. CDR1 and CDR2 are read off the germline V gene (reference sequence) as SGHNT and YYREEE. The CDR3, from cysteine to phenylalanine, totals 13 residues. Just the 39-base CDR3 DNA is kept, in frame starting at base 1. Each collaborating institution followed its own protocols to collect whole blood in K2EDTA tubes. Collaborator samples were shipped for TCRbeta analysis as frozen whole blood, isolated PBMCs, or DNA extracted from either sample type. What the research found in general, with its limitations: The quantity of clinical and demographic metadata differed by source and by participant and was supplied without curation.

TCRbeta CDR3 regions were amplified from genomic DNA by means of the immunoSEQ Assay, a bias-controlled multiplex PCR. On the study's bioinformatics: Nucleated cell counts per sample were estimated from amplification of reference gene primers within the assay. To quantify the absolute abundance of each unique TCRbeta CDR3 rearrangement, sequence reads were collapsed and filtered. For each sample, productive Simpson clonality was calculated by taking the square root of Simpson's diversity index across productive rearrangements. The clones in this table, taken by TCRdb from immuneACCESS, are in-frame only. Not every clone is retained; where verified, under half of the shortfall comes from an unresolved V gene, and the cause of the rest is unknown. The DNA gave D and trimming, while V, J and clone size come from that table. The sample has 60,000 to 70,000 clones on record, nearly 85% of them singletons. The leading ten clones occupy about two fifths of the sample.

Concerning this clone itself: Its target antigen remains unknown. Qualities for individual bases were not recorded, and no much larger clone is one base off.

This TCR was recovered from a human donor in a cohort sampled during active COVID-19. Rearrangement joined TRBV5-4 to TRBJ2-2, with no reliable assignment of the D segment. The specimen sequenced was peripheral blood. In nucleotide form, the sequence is TGTGCCAGCAGCCGAGATGCCCCCGGGGAGCTGTTTTTT. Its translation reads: CASSRDAPGELFF.